The clone carrying this T cell receptor (beta chain) has just a few counts. Enrollment of patients from Seattle took place during active infection, with longitudinal follow-up. Germline V gene data show CDR1 as SEHNR and CDR2 as FQNEAQ (reference sequence). Trimming at V came to 5 bases and at J to 4 bases, leaving 1 base not matched to a gene. This CDR3 contains 12 residues. These data come from a study of blood T cell repertoires in COVID-19. Authors' methods: Reference gene primer amplification in the assay estimated nucleated cell counts. The method was immunoSEQ multiplex PCR; TCRdb's version includes in-frame clones alone and lacks a portion of them. V, J and clone size derive from that table, while D and trimming were established from the DNA sequence. The profile shows fewer than 350,000 clones, around 88% of them singletons.

The sample taken for sequencing was peripheral blood. The chain carries TRBV7-9 and TRBJ1-2; 7 nucleotides align to TRBD1. This TCR came from a woman aged 25-40 years with COVID-19, enrolled during active disease. The CDR3, as DNA: TGTGCCAGCAGCCGGGACAGCTATGGCTACACCTTC. Residues: CASSRDSYGYTF. Together with reference TRBV7-9 and TRBJ1-2, the CDR3 gives the full variable domain: DTGVSQNPRHKITKRGQNVTFRCDPISEHNRLYWYRQTLGQGPEFLTYFQNEAQLEKSRLLSDRFSAERPKGSFSTLEIQRTEQGDSAMYLCASSRDSYGYTFGSGTRLTVV.